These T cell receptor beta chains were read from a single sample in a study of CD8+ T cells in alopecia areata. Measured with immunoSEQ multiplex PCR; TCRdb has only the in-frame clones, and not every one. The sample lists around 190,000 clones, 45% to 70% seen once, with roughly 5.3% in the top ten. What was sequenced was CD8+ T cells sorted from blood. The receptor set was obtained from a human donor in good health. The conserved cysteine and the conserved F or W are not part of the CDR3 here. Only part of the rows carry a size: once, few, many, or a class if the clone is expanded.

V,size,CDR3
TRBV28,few,ASSFRGTNEKLF
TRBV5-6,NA,ASRSSGGGPDTQY
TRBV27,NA,ASSKTGVYQPQH
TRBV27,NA,ASSLPGQGAEQY
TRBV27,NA,ASSPIRDTGELF
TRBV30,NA,AWRTGGSPLH
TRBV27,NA,ASQIGTEAF
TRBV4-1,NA,ASSQGRDSLDTQY
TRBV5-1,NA,ASSVTAGFGEQF
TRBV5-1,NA,ASSSAYEQY
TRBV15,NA,ATSRGPNPTDTQY
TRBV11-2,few,ASSLDQGSNQPQH
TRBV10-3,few,AISEVQAAHYGYT
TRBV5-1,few,ASSLGQGWNSPLH
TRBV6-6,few,ASGGSNEKLF
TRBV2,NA,ASERGTGGNQPQH
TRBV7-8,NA,ASSPRAGYDTEAF
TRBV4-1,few,ASSPAGAGGYT
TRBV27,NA,ASSLVGTAYEQY
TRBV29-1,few,SVASGGGAEETQY
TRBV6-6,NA,ASSGQVTEQY
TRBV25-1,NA,ASSESGGYQETQY
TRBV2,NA,ASSEPDAQF
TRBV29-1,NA,SVLYYNEQF
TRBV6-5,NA,ATKSSFGATDTQY
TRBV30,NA,AWSEIPSGGPTDTQY
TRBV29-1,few,SVEQGRNQPQH
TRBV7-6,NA,ASSLGETGRSPLH
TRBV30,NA,AWSVGSGRN
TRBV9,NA,ASSGRDNQETQY
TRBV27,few,ASSPSPDNYEQY
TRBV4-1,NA,ASSQGHLRNNEQF
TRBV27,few,ASSRMGTDQPQH
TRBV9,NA,ASSVGDSPNYGYT
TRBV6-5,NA,ASSYKGTSFQEY
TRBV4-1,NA,ASSHPGGAGAF
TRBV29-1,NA,SVSMGGKNTEAF
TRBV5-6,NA,ASSFRDREPINYGYT
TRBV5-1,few,ASSLGQGAREQY
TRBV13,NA,ASSPGLRDTDTQY
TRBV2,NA,ASSEGWGQSLVAQF
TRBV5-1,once,ASSGRQPSGTDTQY